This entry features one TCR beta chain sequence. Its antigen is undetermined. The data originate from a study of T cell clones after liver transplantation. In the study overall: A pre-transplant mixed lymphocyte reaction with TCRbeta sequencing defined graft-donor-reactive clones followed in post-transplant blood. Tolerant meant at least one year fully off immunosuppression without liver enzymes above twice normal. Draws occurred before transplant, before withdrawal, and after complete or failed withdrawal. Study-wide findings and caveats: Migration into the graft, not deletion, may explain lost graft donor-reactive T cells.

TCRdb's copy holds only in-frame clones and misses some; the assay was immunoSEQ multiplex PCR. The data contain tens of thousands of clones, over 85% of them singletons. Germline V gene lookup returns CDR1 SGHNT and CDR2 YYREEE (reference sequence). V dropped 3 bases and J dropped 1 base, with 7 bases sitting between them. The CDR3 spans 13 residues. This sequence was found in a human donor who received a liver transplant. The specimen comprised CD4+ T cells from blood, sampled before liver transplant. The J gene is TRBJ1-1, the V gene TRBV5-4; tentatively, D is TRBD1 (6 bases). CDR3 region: CASSSGQNTEAFF. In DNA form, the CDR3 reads TGTGCCAGCAGCTCGGGACAGAACACTGAAGCTTTCTTT.